The 7 T cell receptor beta chains listed next were all sequenced from one sample in a study of neoadjuvant nivolumab and ipilimumab in lung cancer. Sequencing used immunoSEQ multiplex PCR; TCRdb keeps in-frame clones, though not all of them. The sample shows about 7,000 clones, approximately 88% of them seen only once. The sequencing here drew on tumor tissue, taken after neoadjuvant nivolumab, alone or with ipilimumab, at or shortly before surgery. The source is an adult with non-small cell lung cancer.

The gene calls are TRBV6-5 and TRBJ1-2, with a tentative D call TRBD1 (5 bases). Looked up from germline, CDR1 is MNHEY and CDR2 is SVGAGI. This CDR3 region has 12 residues. Trimming left V 4 bases short and J 5 bases short, with 8 bases between. DNA for the CDR3: TGTGCCAGCAGTTGGCAGGGATATGGCTACACCTTC. It translates to CASSWQGYGYTF.

This clone was observed a few times. The J gene is TRBJ2-7, the V gene TRBV5-5, with D possibly TRBD1 on 5 matching bases. The CDR3 length is 16 residues. V was clipped by 0 bases and J by 6 bases, with 19 bases between them. CDR1 SGHKS and CDR2 YYEKEE come from the germline V gene (reference sequence). The CDR3 sequence: CASSLEAHRQGVEQYF. For the CDR3, the DNA is TGTGCCAGCAGCTTGGAAGCCCATCGGCAGGGCGTCGAGCAGTACTTC. Looking up the rest from reference TRBV5-5 and TRBJ2-7 gives the full variable domain: DAGVTQSPTHLIKTRGQQVTLRCSPISGHKSVSWYQQVLGQGPQFIFQYYEKEERGRGNFPDRFSARQFPNYSSELNVNALLLGDSALYLCASSLEAHRQGVEQYFGPGTRLTVT.

In this sample, this clone turned up a few times. The V call is TRBV2, the J call TRBJ1-5; 7 bases line up with TRBD1. CDR1 SNHLY and CDR2 FYNNEI come from the germline V gene. Trimming cost V 3 bases and J 3 bases; bases outside gene matches: 5. The CDR3 has 15 amino acids. The CDR3 spells CASSEARGYNQPQHF. The CDR3 DNA sequence: TGTGCCAGCAGTGAGGCCAGGGGGTACAATCAGCCCCAGCATTTT.

This clone was observed a single time. J is TRBJ1-1 and V is TRBV5-4; the match to TRBD1 covers 10 bases. The germline V gene has CDR1 SGHNT and CDR2 YYREEE (reference sequence). The CDR3 spans 16 residues. V was clipped by 2 bases and J by 6 bases; unmatched bases: 10. The CDR3 reads CASSFPERQGAAEAFF. CDR3 bases: TGTGCCAGCAGCTTTCCCGAGCGACAGGGGGCGGCTGAAGCTTTCTTT.

In nucleotides, the CDR3 is TGTGCCAGTACCGCAATGACAGACAACACTGAAGCTTTCTTT. Protein product: CASTAMTDNTEAFF. The V and J genes are TRBV19 and TRBJ1-1; the D gene is possibly TRBD1 (5 bases). Germline-derived CDR1 and CDR2 are LNHDA and SQIVND (reference sequence). Deletions cut 7 bases from V and 2 bases from J, with 14 bases between. There are 14 residues in the CDR3.

This chain connects TRBV2 to TRBJ1-1; no definite D call. CDR3 length: 13 residues. Trimming left V 1 base short and J 1 base short, with 4 bases between. Germline V lookup: CDR1 SNHLY, CDR2 FYNNEI. CDR3 in amino acids: CASSEGPNTEAFF. The CDR3 DNA reads as TGTGCCAGCAGTGAAGGCCCGAACACTGAAGCTTTCTTT. The full variable domain, completed using reference TRBV2 and TRBJ1-1, is EPEVTQTPSHQVTQMGQEVILRCVPISNHLYFYWYRQILGQKVEFLVSFYNNEISEKSEIFDDQFSVERPDGSNFTLKIRSTKLEDSAMYFCASSEGPNTEAFFGQGTRLTVV.

This chain uses TRBV18 with TRBJ2-5, with D unclear. The V end lost 1 base, the J end lost 1 base, and 4 bases lay between the germline ends. Germline-derived CDR1 and CDR2 are KGHSH and LQKENI. The CDR3 has 13 residues. In DNA, the CDR3 is TGTGCCAGCTCACCACAGCTCCAAGAGACCCAGTACTTC. Translating it yields CASSPQLQETQYF.